Presented here are 15 T cell receptor beta chains from one specimen sequenced in a study of blood T cell repertoires in COVID-19. Some clones are missing from TCRdb's copy, which holds only in-frame ones; the method was immunoSEQ multiplex PCR. The sample shows fewer than 250,000 clones, 86% of them seen only once. The material sequenced was peripheral blood. Receptors originate from a woman between 65 and 79 years old with acute or convalescent COVID-19.

This chain joins TRBV28 and TRBJ1-5; 7 nucleotides match TRBD1. The V gene's germline CDR1 is MDHEN and CDR2 SYDVKM. J gave up 6 bases and V 8 bases, and 10 bases lay outside the gene matches. The CDR3 totals 14 residues. The CDR3 loop is CASGSLGGGQPQHF. The CDR3, as DNA: TGTGCCAGCGGATCGCTAGGGGGCGGTCAGCCCCAGCATTTT.

The chain carries TRBV19 and TRBJ2-7; 8 nucleotides agree with TRBD2. CDR3 length: 16 residues. Germline assignment: CDR1 LNHDA and CDR2 SQIVND (reference sequence). V dropped 7 bases and J dropped 5; count of bases not matched to a gene: 16. The CDR3 is CASTPRGGRNRNEQYF. The DNA of the CDR3 is TGTGCCAGTACCCCAAGGGGCGGGAGGAATCGCAACGAGCAGTACTTC.

This clone was detected a few times. The chain carries TRBV5-4 and TRBJ1-1; D is perhaps TRBD1 (5 bases). Germline lookup yields CDR1 SGHNT and CDR2 YYREEE (reference sequence). This CDR3 comprises 16 residues. V was pared by 5 bases and J by 0 bases, with 17 bases between. CDR3 sequence (DNA): TGTGCCAGCAGTCCGGTGGGGGGGACGGTGAACACTGAAGCTTTCTTT. This codes for CASSPVGGTVNTEAFF.

The chain links TRBV10-3 to TRBJ2-3, with D perhaps matching TRBD2 (6 bases). The CDR3 loop spans 14 amino acids. The V end was cut by 0 bases, the J end by 4 bases, with 8 bases between. The germline V gene has CDR1 ENHRY and CDR2 SYGVKD. The DNA of the CDR3 is TGTGCCATCAGTGAGTCAGGGACTGCAGATACGCAGTATTTT. Encoded protein: CAISESGTADTQYF.

The chain employs TRBV19 and TRBJ2-2; D may be TRBD1 (5 bases). From germline, CDR1 is LNHDA and CDR2 SQIVND (reference sequence). The CDR3 contains 13 residues. Between the trimmed V and J ends, which lost 7 bases and 4 bases, there was a span of 10 bases. CDR3 residues: CASNPGPTGELFF. CDR3 bases: TGTGCCAGTAACCCAGGGCCCACCGGGGAGCTGTTTTTT.

The chain combines TRBV2 with TRBJ1-6; a weak D match, TRBD1 (5 bases). CDR3 length: 14 residues. The germline CDR1 and CDR2 sequences are SNHLY and FYNNEI. Trimming left V 6 bases short and J 7 bases short, with 13 bases between. DNA of the CDR3: TGTGCCAGCAGGTCGAGGTCAGGGAATTCACCCCTCCACTTT. Its translation is CASRSRSGNSPLHF.

This clone appeared a few times. The V gene is TRBV3-1 (or the pseudogene TRBV3-2), the J gene TRBJ1-5; no reliable D call. Germline CDR1 LGHDT, CDR2 YNNKEL (reference sequence). The CDR3 has 13 residues. The ends were cut back, 1 base at V and 7 bases at J, with 8 bases in the middle. DNA of the CDR3: TGTGCCAGCAGCCAAGGAGGGCGGCAGCCCCAGCATTTT. Protein sequence: CASSQGGRQPQHF.

The chain recombines TRBV27 with TRBJ2-7; 11 bases line up with TRBD2. CDR1 is MNHEY and CDR2 is SMNVEV in the germline V gene (reference sequence). This CDR3 is built from 15 residues. Germline trimming cut 2 bases from V and 3 bases from J; bases unmatched to any gene: 3. The CDR3 is CASSLDLAGGYEQYF. CDR3 nucleotide sequence: TGTGCCAGCAGTTTAGATCTAGCGGGAGGCTACGAGCAGTACTTC.

This sequence joins TRBV23-1 and TRBJ2-3; 10 bases map to TRBD1. TRBV23-1 is an open reading frame whose function is uncertain. With V trimmed by 4 bases and J by 1 base, 8 bases remained unmatched. The CDR3 length is 17 residues. The CDR3 loop reads CASSRQDRGNGTDTQYF. In DNA form, the CDR3 reads TGCGCCAGCAGTCGCCAGGACAGGGGGAATGGCACAGATACGCAGTATTTT.

V gene TRBV2 combines with J gene TRBJ1-2, with D perhaps matching TRBD1 (5 bases). The ends were cut back, 3 bases at V and 7 bases at J, with 12 bases in the middle. The CDR3 extends over 13 amino acids. Germline V lookup: CDR1 SNHLY, CDR2 FYNNEI. The CDR3 DNA is TGTGCCAGCAGTGAGTCTGGGGCTGGTGGCTACACCTTC. This gives the protein CASSESGAGGYTF.

CDR3 DNA sequence: TGTGCCAGCAGTTACTCGGAGGGGGCGCTTGGGTCACCCCTCCACTTT. It translates to CASSYSEGALGSPLHF. The chain recombines TRBV6-6 with TRBJ1-6; 7 nucleotides line up with TRBD1. This CDR3 has 16 residues. The junction had 9 bases not matched to a gene; V was cut back by 0 bases and J by 10 bases. Germline lookup yields CDR1 MNHNY and CDR2 SVGAGI (reference sequence).

This clone has just one count. The chain uses TRBV19 and TRBJ1-5; 10 bases are a match to TRBD1. Germline CDR1 LNHDA, CDR2 SQIVND (reference sequence). This CDR3 contains 16 residues. Germline trimming cut 7 bases from V and 6 bases from J; bases unmatched to any gene: 12. CDR3 DNA sequence: TGTGCCAGTACTGCCGGGGACAGGGGATGGGGTCAGCCCCAGCATTTT. This translates into CASTAGDRGWGQPQHF.

J is TRBJ2-1 and V is TRBV5-4, with D hard to call. V was trimmed by 4 bases and J by 6 bases, leaving 11 bases between them. The CDR3 totals 13 residues. Germline assignment: CDR1 SGHNT and CDR2 YYREEE (reference sequence). In DNA form, the CDR3 reads TGTGCCAGCAGCAACGTCCGGAGCAATGAGCAGTTCTTC. It translates to CASSNVRSNEQFF.

This clone was counted a few times. The genes are TRBV6-5 and TRBJ2-5, with TRBD1 matching 7 bases. Germline V CDR1 and CDR2: MNHEY, SVGAGI. CDR3 length: 13 residues. V dropped 6 bases and J dropped 5; count of bases not matched to a gene: 6. The CDR3 is CASSNSGGETQYF. The CDR3 DNA sequence: TGTGCCAGCAGCAATTCAGGGGGTGAGACCCAGTACTTC.

The chain uses TRBV27 and TRBJ1-5; 10 bases match TRBD1. CDR1 MNHEY and CDR2 SMNVEV come from the germline V gene (reference sequence). The CDR3 spans 15 residues. V lost 3 bases, J lost 3 bases, and 2 bases stayed unmatched. The CDR3 region is CASSFRQGANQPQHF. CDR3 nucleotide sequence: TGTGCCAGCAGTTTTCGACAGGGGGCCAATCAGCCCCAGCATTTT.